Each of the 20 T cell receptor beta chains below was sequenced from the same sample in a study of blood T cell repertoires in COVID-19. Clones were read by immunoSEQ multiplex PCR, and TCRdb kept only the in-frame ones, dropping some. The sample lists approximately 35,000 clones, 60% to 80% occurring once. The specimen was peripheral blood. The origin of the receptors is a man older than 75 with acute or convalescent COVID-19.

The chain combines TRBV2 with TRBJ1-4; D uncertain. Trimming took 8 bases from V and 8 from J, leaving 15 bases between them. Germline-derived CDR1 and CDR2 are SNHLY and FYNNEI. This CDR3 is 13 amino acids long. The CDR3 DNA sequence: TGTGCCAGCTCCCGCGAGGGAGAGGAAAAACTGTTTTTT. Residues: CASSREGEEKLFF.

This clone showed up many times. This CDR3 reads CASSPNPGPGHNTGELFF. The CDR3 nucleotides read TGTGCCAGCAGCCCCAACCCTGGCCCGGGACACAACACCGGGGAGCTGTTTTTT. J is TRBJ2-2 and V is TRBV7-2; D possibly corresponds to TRBD1 (6 bases). This CDR3 comprises 18 residues. CDR1 is SGHTA and CDR2 is FQGNSA in the germline V gene. V was cut by 5 bases and J by 2 bases, with 21 bases left in between.

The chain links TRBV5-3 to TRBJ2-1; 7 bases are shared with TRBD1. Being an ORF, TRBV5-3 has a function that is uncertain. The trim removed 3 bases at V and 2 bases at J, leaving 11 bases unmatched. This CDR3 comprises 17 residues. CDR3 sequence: CARSSSRTGKPYNEQFF. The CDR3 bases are TGTGCCAGAAGCTCATCAAGGACAGGTAAACCCTACAATGAGCAGTTCTTC.

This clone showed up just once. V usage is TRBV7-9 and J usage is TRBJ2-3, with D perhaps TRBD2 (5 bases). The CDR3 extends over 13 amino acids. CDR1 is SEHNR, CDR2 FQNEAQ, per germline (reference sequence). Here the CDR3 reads CVAVGVTTDTQYF. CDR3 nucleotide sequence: TGTGTTGCCGTCGGGGTGACCACAGATACGCAGTATTTT. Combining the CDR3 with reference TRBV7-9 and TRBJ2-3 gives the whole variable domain DTGVSQNPRHKITKRGQNVTFRCDPISEHNRLYWYRQTLGQGPEFLTYFQNEAQLEKSRLLSDRFSAERPKGSFSTLEIQRTEQGDSAMYLCVAVGVTTDTQYFGPGTRLTVL.

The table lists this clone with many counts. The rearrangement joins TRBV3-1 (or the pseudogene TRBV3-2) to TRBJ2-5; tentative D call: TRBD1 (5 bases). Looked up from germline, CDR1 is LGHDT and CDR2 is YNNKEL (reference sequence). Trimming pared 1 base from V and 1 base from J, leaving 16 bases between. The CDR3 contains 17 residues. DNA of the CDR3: TGTGCCAGCAGCCAAGTGTTCAGGGTAAATTCCCAAGAGACCCAGTACTTC. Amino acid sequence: CASSQVFRVNSQETQYF.

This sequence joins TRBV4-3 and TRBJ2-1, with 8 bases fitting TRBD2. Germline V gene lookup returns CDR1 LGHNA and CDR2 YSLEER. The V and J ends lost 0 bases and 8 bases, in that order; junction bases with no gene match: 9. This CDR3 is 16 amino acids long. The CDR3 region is CASSQDIPGGADEQFF. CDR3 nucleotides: TGCGCCAGCAGCCAAGATATCCCCGGGGGGGCCGATGAGCAGTTCTTC.

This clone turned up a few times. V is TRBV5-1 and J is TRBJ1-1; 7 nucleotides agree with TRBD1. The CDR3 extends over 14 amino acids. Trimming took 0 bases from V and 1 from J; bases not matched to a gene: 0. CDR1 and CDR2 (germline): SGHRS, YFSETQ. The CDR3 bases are TGCGCCAGCAGCTTGGAGGGGGCGAACACTGAAGCTTTCTTT. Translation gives CASSLEGANTEAFF. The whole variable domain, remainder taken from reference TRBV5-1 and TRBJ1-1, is KAGVTQTPRYLIKTRGQQVTLSCSPISGHRSVSWYQQTPGQGLQFLFEYFSETQRNKGNFPGRFSGRQFSNSRSEMNVSTLELGDSALYLCASSLEGANTEAFFGQGTRLTVV.

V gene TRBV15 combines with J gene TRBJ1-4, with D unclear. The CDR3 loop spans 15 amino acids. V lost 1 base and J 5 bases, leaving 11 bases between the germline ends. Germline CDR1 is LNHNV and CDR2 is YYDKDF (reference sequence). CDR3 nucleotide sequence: TGTGCCACCAGCAGAGGAGGGTTGGAAAATGAAAAACTGTTTTTT. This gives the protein CATSRGGLENEKLFF. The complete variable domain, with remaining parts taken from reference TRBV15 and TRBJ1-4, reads DAMVIQNPRYQVTQFGKPVTLSCSQTLNHNVMYWYQQKSSQAPKLLFHYYDKDFNNEADTPDNFQSRRPNTSFCFLDIRSPGLGDTAMYLCATSRGGLENEKLFFGSGTQLSVL.

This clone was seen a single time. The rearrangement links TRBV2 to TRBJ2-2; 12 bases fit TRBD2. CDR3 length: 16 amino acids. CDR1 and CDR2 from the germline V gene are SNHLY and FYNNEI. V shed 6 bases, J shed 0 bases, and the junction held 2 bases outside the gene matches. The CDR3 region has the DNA TGTGCCAGCAGCCGACTAGCGGGAGCGAACACCGGGGAGCTGTTTTTT. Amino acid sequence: CASSRLAGANTGELFF.

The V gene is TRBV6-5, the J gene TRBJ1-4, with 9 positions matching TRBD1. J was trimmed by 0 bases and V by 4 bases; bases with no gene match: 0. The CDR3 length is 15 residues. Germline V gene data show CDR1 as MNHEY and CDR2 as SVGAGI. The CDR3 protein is CASSWDRATNEKLFF. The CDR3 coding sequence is TGTGCCAGCAGTTGGGACAGGGCAACTAATGAAAAACTGTTTTTT.

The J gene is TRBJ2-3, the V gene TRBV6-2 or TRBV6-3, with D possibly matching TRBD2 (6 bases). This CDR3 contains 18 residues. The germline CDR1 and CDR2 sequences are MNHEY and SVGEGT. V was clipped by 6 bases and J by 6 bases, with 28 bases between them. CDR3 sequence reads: CASSQPVGSGREADTQYF. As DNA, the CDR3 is TGTGCCAGCAGCCAACCGGTTGGTAGCGGACGCGAGGCGGATACGCAGTATTTT.

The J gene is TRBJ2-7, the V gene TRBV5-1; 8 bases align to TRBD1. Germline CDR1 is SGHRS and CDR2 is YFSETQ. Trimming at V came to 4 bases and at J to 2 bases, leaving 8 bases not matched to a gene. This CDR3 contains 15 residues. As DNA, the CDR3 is TGCGCCAGCAGCAGTACGGGACAGGTTACCTACGAGCAGTACTTC. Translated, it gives CASSSTGQVTYEQYF.

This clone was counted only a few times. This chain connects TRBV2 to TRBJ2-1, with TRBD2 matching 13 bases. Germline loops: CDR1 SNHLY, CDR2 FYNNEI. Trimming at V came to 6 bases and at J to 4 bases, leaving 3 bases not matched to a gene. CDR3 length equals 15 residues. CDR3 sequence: CASSPLAGGYNEQFF. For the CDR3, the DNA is TGTGCCAGCAGCCCACTAGCGGGAGGGTACAATGAGCAGTTCTTC.

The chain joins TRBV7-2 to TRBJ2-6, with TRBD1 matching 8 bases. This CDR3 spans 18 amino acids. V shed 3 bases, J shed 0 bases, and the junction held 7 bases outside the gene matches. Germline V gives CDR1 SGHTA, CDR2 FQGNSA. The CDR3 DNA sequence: TGTGCCAGCAGCTTCGGACAGGGAAGTCACTCTGGGGCCAACGTCCTGACTTTC. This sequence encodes CASSFGQGSHSGANVLTF.

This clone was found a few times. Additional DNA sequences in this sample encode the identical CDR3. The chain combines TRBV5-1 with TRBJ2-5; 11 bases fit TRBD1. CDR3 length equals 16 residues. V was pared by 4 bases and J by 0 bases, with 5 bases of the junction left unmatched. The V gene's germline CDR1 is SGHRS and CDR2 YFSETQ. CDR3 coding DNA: TGCGCCAGCAGCCCGGGGACAGGGGGGTACCAAGAGACCCAGTACTTC. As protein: CASSPGTGGYQETQYF.

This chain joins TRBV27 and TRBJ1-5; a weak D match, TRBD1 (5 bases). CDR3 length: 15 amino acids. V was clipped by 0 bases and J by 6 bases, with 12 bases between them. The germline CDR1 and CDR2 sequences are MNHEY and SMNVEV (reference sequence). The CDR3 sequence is CASSLSKGWAQPQHF. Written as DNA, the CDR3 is TGTGCCAGCAGTTTATCGAAGGGGTGGGCTCAGCCCCAGCATTTT.

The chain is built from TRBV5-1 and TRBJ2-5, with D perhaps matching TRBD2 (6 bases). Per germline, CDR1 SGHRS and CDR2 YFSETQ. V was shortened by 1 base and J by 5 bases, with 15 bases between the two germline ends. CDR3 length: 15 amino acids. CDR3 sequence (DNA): TGCGCCAGCAGCTTGTGGTCGGGGGTAGGGGAGACCCAGTACTTC. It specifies CASSLWSGVGETQYF.

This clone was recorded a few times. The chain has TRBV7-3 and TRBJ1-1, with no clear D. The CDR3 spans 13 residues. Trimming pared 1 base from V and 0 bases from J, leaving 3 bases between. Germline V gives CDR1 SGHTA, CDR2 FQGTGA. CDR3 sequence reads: CASSLSMNTEAFF. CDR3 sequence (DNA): TGTGCCAGCAGCTTAAGTATGAACACTGAAGCTTTCTTT.

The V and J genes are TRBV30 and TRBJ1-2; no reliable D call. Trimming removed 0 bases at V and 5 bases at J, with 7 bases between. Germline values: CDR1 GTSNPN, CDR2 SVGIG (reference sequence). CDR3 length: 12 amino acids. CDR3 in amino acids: CAWSVGGYGYTF. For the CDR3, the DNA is TGTGCCTGGAGTGTAGGCGGGTATGGCTACACCTTC.

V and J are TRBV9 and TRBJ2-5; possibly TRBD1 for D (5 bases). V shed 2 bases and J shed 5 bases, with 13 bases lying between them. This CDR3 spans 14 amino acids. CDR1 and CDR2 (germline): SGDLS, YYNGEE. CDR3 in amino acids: CASSVGQGWETQYF. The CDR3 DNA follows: TGTGCCAGCAGCGTCGGGCAGGGTTGGGAGACCCAGTACTTC. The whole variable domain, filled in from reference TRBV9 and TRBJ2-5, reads DSGVTQTPKHLITATGQRVTLRCSPRSGDLSVYWYQQSLDQGLQFLIQYYNGEERAKGNILERFSAQQFPDLHSELNLSSLELGDSALYFCASSVGQGWETQYFGPGTRLLVL.